This T cell receptor beta chain was sequenced during a study of blood T cell repertoires in COVID-19 (dated by TCRdb to 2020 to 2021). Regarding the complete study: Collaborator samples came from the United States, Italy and Spain and covered acute and convalescent phases of COVID-19. Samples were obtained from the ongoing ImmuneRACE study (first 160 participants) and from over 1,000 subjects provided by 6 global collaborators. The prospective study material was composed of cDNA or gDNA derived from T cells, B-cell-depleted T cells, or PBMCs. Nearly every sample came with metadata listing a de-identified subject ID, COVID-19 status, age in years and sex. Subjects who had been exposed to COVID-19, were actively infected with it, or had recovered from it provided the deeply sampled blood TCRbeta repertoires that made up the dataset. Where available, HLA class I and class II types were obtained from metadata supplied by the sample provider rather than from assay-based typing. The repertoires were released in a freely available public database intended as a resource for research on the immune response to SARS-CoV-2. The paper's findings and limits, for the study overall: Clinical and demographic metadata were provided uncurated, with the amount varying by source and participant.

Enrolling through a virtual design, the prospective study's participants ranged in age from roughly 18 to 89 years and lived across roughly 24 United States geographic areas. In the prospective study, participants were assigned to cohorts based on the clinical history participants reported in a screening survey and a study questionnaire. In the prospective study, whole blood, serum and a nasopharyngeal or oropharyngeal swab were collected from each participant by mobile phlebotomists. Over an approximately 2-month period, participants in the prospective study had the option of providing additional blood draws and questionnaires. Blood samples from the prospective study were shipped frozen or at room temperature prior to DNA extraction. TCRbeta CDR3 regions were amplified from genomic DNA by means of the immunoSEQ Assay, a bias-controlled multiplex PCR. Per the authors' processing: Nucleated cell counts per sample were estimated from amplification of reference gene primers within the assay. Sequence reads were collapsed and filtered to measure the absolute abundance of every unique TCRbeta CDR3 rearrangement. For each sample, productive Simpson clonality was calculated as the square root of Simpson's diversity index across productive rearrangements. TCRdb stores this immuneACCESS table with in-frame sequences only. Part of the clones is absent; in the studies checked, under half of the shortfall reflects unresolved V genes, and no reason is known for the rest. V and J calls and clone size come straight from that table; D and trimming were deduced from the DNA. The sample has around 250,000 clones on record, about 82% of them singletons. The ten biggest clones cover 9.1% of the sample.

V has 6 bases trimmed and J has 5 bases trimmed; junction bases matching no gene number 2. The CDR3 spans 13 residues, from the cysteine through the phenylalanine. Only the CDR3 part of the read is kept: 39 bases, read in frame from the first base. Based on the germline V gene, the CDR1 and CDR2 sequences are ENHRY and SYGVKD. This clone occurred many times. What antigen it recognizes has not been identified. The input lacks base qualities; no much larger clone sits a single base away. Within the sample, other DNA sequences also encode this same CDR3. The source is a woman aged 50 to 65 with acute COVID-19. This chain is built from TRBV10-3 and TRBJ1-2; the junction holds 11 bases that match TRBD1. Sequencing was performed on PBMCs or T cells enriched from blood (not recorded which). The DNA reads as follows: TGTGCCATCAGGGGGACAGGGGGTTATGGCTACACCTTC. This yields the protein CAIRGTGGYGYTF.